A single T cell receptor (beta chain) is shown here with its context. Its matching antigen is unknown. Constant-segment-primed 5'RACE gave TCR alpha and TCR beta cDNA libraries with sample barcodes and UMIs. TCRdb ran MiXCR on the 5' RACE reads and lists one entry per CDR3 protein. The sample has 250,000 to 300,000 distinct CDR3 sequences; roughly 15% are singletons. The CDR3 covers 13 residues. V lost 2 bases and J lost 3, with 7 bases in between. Germline V gene lookup returns CDR1 MNHEY and CDR2 SVGEGT. These data come from a study of T-cell memory formation after mild COVID-19. Study-level results: Certain responding clones were present in pre-infection memory, suggesting participation of cross-reactive memory.

This TCR came from a man between 18 and 35 years old who had mild COVID-19 (a few samples of this study predate the infection). Cell type and time point are not known. The V gene is TRBV6-2 or TRBV6-3, the J gene TRBJ1-2; D might be TRBD1 (5 bases). The source material was PBMCs or a T cell subset sorted from them (not recorded which). Here the CDR3 reads CASSYQGYYGYTF. CDR3 nucleotide sequence: TGTGCCAGCAGTTACCAGGGTTACTATGGCTACACCTTC.